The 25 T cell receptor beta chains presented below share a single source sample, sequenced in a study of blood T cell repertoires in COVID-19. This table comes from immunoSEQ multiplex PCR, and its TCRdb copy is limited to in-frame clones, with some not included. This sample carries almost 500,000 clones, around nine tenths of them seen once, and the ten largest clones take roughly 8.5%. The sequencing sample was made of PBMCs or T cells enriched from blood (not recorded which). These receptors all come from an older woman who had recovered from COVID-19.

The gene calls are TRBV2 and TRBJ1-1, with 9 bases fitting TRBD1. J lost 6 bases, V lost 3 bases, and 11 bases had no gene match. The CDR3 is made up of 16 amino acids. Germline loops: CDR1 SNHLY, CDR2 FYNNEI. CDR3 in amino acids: CASSDKGQGNRAEAFF. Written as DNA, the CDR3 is TGTGCCAGCAGTGATAAAGGACAGGGGAATCGCGCTGAAGCTTTCTTT.

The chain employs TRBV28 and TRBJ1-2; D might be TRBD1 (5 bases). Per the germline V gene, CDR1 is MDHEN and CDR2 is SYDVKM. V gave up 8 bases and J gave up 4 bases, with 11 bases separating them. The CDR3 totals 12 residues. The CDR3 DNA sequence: TGTGCCAGCCTGGGGGGGGGCTATGGCTACACCTTC. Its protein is CASLGGGYGYTF.

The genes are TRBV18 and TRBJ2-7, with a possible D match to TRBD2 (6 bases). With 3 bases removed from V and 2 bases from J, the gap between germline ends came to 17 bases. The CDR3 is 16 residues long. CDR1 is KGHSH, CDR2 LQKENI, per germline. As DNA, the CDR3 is TGTGCCAGCTCACCGACTTGGGGGGACCCTACCTACGAGCAGTACGTC. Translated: CASSPTWGDPTYEQYV.

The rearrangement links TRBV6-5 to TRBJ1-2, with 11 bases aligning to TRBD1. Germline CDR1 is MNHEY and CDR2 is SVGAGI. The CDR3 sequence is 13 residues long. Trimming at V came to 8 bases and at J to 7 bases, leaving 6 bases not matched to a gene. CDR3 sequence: CASFGTGGGGYTF. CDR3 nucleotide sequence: TGTGCCAGCTTTGGGACAGGGGGAGGTGGCTACACCTTC.

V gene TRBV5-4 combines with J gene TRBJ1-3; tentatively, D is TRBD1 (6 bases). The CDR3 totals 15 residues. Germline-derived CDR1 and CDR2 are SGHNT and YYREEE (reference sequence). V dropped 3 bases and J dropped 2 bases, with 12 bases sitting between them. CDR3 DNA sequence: TGTGCCAGCAGCTCTCCGGGACAAACTGGAAACACCATATATTTT. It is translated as CASSSPGQTGNTIYF. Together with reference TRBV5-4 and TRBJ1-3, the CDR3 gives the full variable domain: ETGVTQSPTHLIKTRGQQVTLRCSSQSGHNTVSWYQQALGQGPQFIFQYYREEENGRGNFPPRFSGLQFPNYSSELNVNALELDDSALYLCASSSPGQTGNTIYFGEGSWLTVV.

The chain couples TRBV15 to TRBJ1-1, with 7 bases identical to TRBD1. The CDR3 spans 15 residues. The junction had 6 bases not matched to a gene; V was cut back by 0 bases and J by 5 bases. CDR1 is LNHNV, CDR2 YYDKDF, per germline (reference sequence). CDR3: CATSRERQGRTEAFF. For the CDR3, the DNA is TGTGCCACCAGCAGAGAACGACAGGGAAGGACTGAAGCTTTCTTT.

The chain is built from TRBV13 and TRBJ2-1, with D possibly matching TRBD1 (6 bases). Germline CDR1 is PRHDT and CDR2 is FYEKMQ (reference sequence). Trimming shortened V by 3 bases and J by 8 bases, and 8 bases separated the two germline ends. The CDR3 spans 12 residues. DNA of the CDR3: TGTGCCAGCAGCTTCAGGGGCGATGAGCAGTTCTTC. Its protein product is CASSFRGDEQFF.

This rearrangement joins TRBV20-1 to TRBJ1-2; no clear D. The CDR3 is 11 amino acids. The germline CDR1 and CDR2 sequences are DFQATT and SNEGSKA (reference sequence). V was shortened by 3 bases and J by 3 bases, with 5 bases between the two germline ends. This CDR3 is CSARSDYGYTF. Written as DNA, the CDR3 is TGCAGTGCTAGGAGTGACTATGGCTACACCTTC.

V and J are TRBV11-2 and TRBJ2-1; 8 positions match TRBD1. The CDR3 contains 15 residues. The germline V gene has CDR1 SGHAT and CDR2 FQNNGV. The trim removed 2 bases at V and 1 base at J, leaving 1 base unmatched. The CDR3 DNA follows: TGTGCCAGCAGCTTAACAGGGGGGTCCTACAATGAGCAGTTCTTC. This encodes CASSLTGGSYNEQFF.

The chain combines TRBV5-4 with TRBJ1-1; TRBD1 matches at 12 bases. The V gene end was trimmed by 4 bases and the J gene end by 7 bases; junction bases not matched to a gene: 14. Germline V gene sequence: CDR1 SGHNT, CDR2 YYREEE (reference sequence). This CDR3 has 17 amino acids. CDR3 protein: CASSPATGTGGVGEAFF. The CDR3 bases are TGTGCCAGCAGCCCCGCTACCGGGACAGGGGGCGTAGGTGAAGCTTTCTTT.

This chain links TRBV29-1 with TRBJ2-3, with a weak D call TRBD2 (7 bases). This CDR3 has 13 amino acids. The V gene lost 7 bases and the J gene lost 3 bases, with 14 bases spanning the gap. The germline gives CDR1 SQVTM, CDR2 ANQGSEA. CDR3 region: CSAEGGATDTQYF. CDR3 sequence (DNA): TGCAGCGCCGAGGGGGGGGCAACAGATACGCAGTATTTT.

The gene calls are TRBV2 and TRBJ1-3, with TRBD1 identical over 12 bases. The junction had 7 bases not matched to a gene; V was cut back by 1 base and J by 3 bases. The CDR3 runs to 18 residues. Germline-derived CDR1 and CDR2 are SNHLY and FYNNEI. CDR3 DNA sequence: TGTGCCAGCAGTGAAGGCGGGACAGGGGGCTTCAGTGGAAACACCATATATTTT. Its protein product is CASSEGGTGGFSGNTIYF. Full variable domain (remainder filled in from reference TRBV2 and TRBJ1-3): EPEVTQTPSHQVTQMGQEVILRCVPISNHLYFYWYRQILGQKVEFLVSFYNNEISEKSEIFDDQFSVERPDGSNFTLKIRSTKLEDSAMYFCASSEGGTGGFSGNTIYFGEGSWLTVV.

The CDR3 is CASSSAPETVTNEKLFF. CDR3 nucleotides: TGTGCCAGCAGCTCGGCCCCTGAGACAGTAACTAATGAAAAACTGTTTTTT. The gene calls are TRBV7-9 and TRBJ1-4; D is possibly TRBD1 (5 bases). Germline V CDR1 and CDR2: SEHNR, FQNEAQ (reference sequence). The CDR3 has 17 residues. Trimming removed 4 bases at V and 1 base at J, with 16 bases between.

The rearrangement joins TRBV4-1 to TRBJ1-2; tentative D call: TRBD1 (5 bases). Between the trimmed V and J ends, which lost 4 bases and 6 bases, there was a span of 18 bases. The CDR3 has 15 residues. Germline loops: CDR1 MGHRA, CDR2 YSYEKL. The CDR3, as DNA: TGCGCCAGCAGCCCTTACTGGGGCGCGAAAAATGGCTACACCTTC. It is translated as CASSPYWGAKNGYTF.

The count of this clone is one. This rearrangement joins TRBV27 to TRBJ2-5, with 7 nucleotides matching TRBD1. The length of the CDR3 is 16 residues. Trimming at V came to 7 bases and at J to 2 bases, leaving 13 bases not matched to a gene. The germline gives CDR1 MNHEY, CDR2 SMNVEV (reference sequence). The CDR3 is CASTKRGRGFQETQYF. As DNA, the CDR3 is TGTGCCAGCACCAAACGGGGCAGGGGGTTTCAAGAGACCCAGTACTTC.

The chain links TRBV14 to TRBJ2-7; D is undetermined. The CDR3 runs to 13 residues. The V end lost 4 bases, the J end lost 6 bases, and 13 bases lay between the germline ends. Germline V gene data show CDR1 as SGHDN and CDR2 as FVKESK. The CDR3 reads CASSPTPRGEQYF. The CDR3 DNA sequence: TGTGCCAGCAGCCCGACACCCCGTGGCGAGCAGTACTTC.

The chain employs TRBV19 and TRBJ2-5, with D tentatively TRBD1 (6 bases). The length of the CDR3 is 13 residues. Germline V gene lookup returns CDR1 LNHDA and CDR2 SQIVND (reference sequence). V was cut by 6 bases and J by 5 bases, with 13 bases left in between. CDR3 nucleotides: TGTGCCAGTAGGCCTACAGGGCGTGAGACCCAGTACTTC. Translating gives CASRPTGRETQYF.

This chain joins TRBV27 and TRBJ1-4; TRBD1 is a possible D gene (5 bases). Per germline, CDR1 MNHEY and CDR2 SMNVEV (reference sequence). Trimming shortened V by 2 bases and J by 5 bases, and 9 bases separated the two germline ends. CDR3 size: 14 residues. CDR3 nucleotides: TGTGCCAGCAGTTTACAGGGCTTAAATGAAAAACTGTTTTTT. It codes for CASSLQGLNEKLFF.

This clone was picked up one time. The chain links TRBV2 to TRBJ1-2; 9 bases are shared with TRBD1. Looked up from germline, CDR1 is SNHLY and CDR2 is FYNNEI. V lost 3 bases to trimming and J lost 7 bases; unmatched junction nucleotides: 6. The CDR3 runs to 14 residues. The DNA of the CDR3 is TGTGCCAGCAGTGATTGGACAGGGGCGGGTGGCTACACCTTC. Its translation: CASSDWTGAGGYTF.

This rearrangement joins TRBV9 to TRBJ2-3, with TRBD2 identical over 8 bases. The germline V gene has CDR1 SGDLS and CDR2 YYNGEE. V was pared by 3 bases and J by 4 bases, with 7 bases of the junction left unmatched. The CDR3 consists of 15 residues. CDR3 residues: CASSAQRGSADTQYF. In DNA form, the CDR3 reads TGTGCCAGCAGCGCCCAGCGGGGGAGCGCAGATACGCAGTATTTT.

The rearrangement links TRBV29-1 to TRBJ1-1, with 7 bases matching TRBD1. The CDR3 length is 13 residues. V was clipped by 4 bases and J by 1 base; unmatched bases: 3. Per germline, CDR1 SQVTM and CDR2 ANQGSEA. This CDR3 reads CSVAGGWNTEAFF. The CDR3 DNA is TGCAGCGTTGCAGGGGGGTGGAACACTGAAGCTTTCTTT. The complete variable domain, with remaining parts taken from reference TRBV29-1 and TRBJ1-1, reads SAVISQKPSRDICQRGTSLTIQCQVDSQVTMMFWYRQQPGQSLTLIATANQGSEATYESGFVIDKFPISRPNLTFSTLTVSNMSPEDSSIYLCSVAGGWNTEAFFGQGTRLTVV.

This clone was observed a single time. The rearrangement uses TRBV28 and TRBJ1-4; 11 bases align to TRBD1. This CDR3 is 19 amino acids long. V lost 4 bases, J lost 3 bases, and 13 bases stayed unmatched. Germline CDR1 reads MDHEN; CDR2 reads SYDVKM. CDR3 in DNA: TGTGCCAGCAGTTCAGCCCCAGGACAGGGGGCCGGAGCTAATGAAAAACTGTTTTTT. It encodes CASSSAPGQGAGANEKLFF.

CDR3 region: CASAPDLGGYGYTF. The CDR3 DNA reads TGTGCCAGCGCCCCCGATTTGGGGGGCTATGGCTACACCTTC. V usage is TRBV5-6 and J usage is TRBJ1-2; tentatively, D is TRBD1 (5 bases). V lost 7 bases, J lost 4 bases, and 17 bases lay in between. The CDR3 loop spans 14 amino acids. Germline-derived CDR1 and CDR2 are SGHDT and YYEEEE.

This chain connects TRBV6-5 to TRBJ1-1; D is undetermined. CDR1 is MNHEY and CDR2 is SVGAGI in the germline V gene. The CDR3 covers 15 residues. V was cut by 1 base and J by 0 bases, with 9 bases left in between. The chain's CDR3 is CASSYFRELNTEAFF. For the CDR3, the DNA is TGTGCCAGCAGTTACTTTCGGGAGCTGAACACTGAAGCTTTCTTT.

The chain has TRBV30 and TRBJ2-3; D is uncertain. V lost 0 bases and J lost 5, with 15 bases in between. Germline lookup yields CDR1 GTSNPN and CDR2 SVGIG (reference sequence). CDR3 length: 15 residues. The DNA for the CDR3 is TGTGCCTGGAGTGTACCGGGTAGTTTGCAAGATACGCAGTATTTT. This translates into CAWSVPGSLQDTQYF.